This TCR beta chain came from a study of T cells in localized non-small cell lung cancer. V was cut by 9 bases and J by 1 base, with 17 bases left in between. This CDR3 comprises 15 residues. Germline assignment: CDR1 SGHNT and CDR2 YYREEE (reference sequence). The data were produced by immunoSEQ multiplex PCR, yet TCRdb's version contains in-frame clones alone and is incomplete. This table holds about 52,000 clones, around 87% found once. Comment on this clone: What it binds is unknown.

General study results and limits: For the top 100 tumor clones, a median about 50 also appeared in adjacent lung. It was uninvolved adjacent lung that showed the highest T cell clonality, exceeding tumor.

The input for sequencing was PBMCs, taken before any cancer treatment. The chain couples TRBV5-4 to TRBJ1-5; D possibly corresponds to TRBD1 (5 bases). The source is a female donor with stage II lung adenocarcinoma. The CDR3 DNA is TGTGCCACCACCCGGGACCCAGGGAGCAATCAGCCCCAGCATTTT. It specifies CATTRDPGSNQPQHF.